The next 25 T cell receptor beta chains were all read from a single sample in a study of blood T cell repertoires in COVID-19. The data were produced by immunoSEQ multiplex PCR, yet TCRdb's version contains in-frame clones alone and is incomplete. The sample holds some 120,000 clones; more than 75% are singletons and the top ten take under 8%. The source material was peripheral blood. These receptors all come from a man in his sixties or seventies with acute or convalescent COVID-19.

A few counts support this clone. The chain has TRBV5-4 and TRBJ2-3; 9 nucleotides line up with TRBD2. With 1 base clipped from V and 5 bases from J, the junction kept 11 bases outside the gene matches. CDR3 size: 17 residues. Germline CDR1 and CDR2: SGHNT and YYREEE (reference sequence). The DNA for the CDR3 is TGTGCCAGCAGCTTGTGGGGGGAAGCGGGAGGAGGAGATACGCAGTATTTT. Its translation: CASSLWGEAGGGDTQYF.

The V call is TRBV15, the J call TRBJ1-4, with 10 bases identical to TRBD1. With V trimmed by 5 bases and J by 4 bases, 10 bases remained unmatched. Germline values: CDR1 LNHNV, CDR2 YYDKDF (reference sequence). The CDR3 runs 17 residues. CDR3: CATSDDRGLLSNEKLFF. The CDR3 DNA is TGTGCCACCAGCGACGACAGGGGGCTCTTAAGTAATGAAAAACTGTTTTTT.

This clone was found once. The CDR3 region has the DNA TGTGCCAGCAGTTACGTGGGCGCCAACCCGGTCTATGAGCAGTTCTTC. It is translated as CASSYVGANPVYEQFF. V usage is TRBV6-5 and J usage is TRBJ2-1; D gene unclear. The germline V gene has CDR1 MNHEY and CDR2 SVGAGI. The V and J ends lost 2 bases and 8 bases respectively, with 19 bases between them. This CDR3 has 16 residues.

For the CDR3, the DNA is TGCAGTGCTAGTCCGGGCAGGGGGAAATCACCCCTCCACTTT. Translation gives CSASPGRGKSPLHF. The chain recombines TRBV20-1 with TRBJ1-6; the match to TRBD1 covers 7 bases. V gave up 3 bases and J gave up 10 bases; unmatched junction bases: 9. Germline values: CDR1 DFQATT, CDR2 SNEGSKA (reference sequence). CDR3 length equals 14 residues.

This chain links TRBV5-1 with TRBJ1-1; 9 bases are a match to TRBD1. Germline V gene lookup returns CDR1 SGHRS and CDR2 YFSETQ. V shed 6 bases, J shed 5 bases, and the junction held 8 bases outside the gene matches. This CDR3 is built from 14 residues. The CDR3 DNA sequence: TGCGCCAGCATACCGACAGGGGGTGGGACTGAAGCTTTCTTT. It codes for CASIPTGGGTEAFF. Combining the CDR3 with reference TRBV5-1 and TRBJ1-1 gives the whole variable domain KAGVTQTPRYLIKTRGQQVTLSCSPISGHRSVSWYQQTPGQGLQFLFEYFSETQRNKGNFPGRFSGRQFSNSRSEMNVSTLELGDSALYLCASIPTGGGTEAFFGQGTRLTVV.

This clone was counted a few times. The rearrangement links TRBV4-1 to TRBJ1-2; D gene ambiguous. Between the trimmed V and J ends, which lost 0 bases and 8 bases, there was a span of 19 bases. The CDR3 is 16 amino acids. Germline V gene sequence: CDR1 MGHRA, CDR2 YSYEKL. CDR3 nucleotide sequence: TGCGCCAGCAGCCAAGAAAGTCTTGGCGGGCTTCGGGGCTACACCTTC. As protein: CASSQESLGGLRGYTF.

Here the CDR3 reads CASSLSATRDREQFF. The CDR3 coding sequence is TGTGCCAGCAGCTTGAGTGCTACGCGGGATCGCGAGCAGTTCTTC. V and J are TRBV5-4 and TRBJ2-1, with D possibly TRBD2 on 6 matching bases. This CDR3 contains 15 residues. Trimming pared 1 base from V and 10 bases from J, leaving 18 bases between. Germline CDR1 and CDR2: SGHNT and YYREEE (reference sequence).

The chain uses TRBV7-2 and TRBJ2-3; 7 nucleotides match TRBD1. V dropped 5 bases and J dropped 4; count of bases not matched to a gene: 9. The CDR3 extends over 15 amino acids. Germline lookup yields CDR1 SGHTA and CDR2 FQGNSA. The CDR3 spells CASSRRAGGADTQYF. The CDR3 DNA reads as TGTGCCAGCAGCCGGCGGGCAGGGGGAGCAGATACGCAGTATTTT.

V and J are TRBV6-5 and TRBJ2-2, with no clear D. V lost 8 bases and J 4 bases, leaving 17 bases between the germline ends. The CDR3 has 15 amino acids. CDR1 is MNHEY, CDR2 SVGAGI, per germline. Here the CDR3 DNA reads TGTGCCAGCCTCGGGTCATGGAGTGGCACCGGGGAGCTGTTTTTT. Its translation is CASLGSWSGTGELFF.

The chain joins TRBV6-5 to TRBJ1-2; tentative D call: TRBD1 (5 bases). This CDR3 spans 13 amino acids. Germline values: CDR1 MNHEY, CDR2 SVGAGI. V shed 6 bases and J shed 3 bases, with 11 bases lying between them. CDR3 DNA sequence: TGTGCCAGCAGGGTGGACACCGACTATGGCTACACCTTC. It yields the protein CASRVDTDYGYTF.

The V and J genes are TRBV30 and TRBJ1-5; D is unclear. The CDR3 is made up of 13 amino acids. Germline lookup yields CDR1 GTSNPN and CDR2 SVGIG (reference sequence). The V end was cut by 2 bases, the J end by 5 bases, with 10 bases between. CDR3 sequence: CAWSPGPDQPQHF. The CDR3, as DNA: TGTGCCTGGAGTCCCGGTCCTGATCAGCCCCAGCATTTT.

The CDR3 region has the DNA TGTGCCAGCAGCCAAGGCCTTGGACAGAGAGCACCCCTCCACTTT. This codes for CASSQGLGQRAPLHF. V gene TRBV4-2 combines with J gene TRBJ1-6; tentatively, D is TRBD1 (6 bases). CDR1 LGHNA and CDR2 YNFKEQ come from the germline V gene. This CDR3 contains 15 residues. The V end lost 1 base, the J end lost 11 bases, and 15 bases lay between the germline ends.

The DNA for the CDR3 is TGCGCCAGCAATCGACAGGGTGAAGATACGCAGTATTTT. It yields the protein CASNRQGEDTQYF. J is TRBJ2-3 and V is TRBV10-1, with 7 nucleotides matching TRBD1. Per germline, CDR1 WNHNN and CDR2 SYGVQD (reference sequence). This CDR3 region has 13 residues. V was clipped by 7 bases and J by 5 bases; unmatched bases: 6.

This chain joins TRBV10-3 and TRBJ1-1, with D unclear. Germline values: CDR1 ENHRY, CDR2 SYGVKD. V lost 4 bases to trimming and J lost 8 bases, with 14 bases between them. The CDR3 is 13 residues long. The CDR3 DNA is TGTGCCATCAGTGGTGGGAGGGCGGAGGAAGCTTTCTTT. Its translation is CAISGGRAEEAFF.

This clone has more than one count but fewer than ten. CDR3: CSASLARDRGQPQHF. The CDR3 bases are TGCAGTGCTAGTCTAGCGCGGGACAGGGGACAGCCCCAGCATTTT. The chain carries TRBV20-1 and TRBJ1-5; 10 bases line up with TRBD1. This CDR3 region has 15 residues. Germline values: CDR1 DFQATT, CDR2 SNEGSKA (reference sequence). J lost 7 bases, V lost 3 bases, and 9 bases had no gene match.

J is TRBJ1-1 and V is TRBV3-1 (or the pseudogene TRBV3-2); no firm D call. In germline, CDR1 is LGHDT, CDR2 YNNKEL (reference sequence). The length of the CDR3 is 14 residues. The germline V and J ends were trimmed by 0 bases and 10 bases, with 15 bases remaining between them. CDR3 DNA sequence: TGTGCCAGCAGCCAAGAAGGCAGTCTATCAGGAGCTTTCTTT. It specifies CASSQEGSLSGAFF.

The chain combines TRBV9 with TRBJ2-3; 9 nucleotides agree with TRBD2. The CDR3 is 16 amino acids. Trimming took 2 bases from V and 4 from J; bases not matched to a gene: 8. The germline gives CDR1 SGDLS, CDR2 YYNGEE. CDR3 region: CASSVKGGGASDTQYF. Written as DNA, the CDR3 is TGTGCCAGCAGCGTGAAGGGCGGGGGGGCTTCAGATACGCAGTATTTT.

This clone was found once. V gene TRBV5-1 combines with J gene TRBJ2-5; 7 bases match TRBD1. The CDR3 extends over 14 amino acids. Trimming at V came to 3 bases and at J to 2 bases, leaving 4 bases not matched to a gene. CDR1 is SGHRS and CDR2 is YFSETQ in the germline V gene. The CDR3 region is CASSSGTEQETQYF. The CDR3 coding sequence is TGCGCCAGCAGCTCCGGGACAGAACAAGAGACCCAGTACTTC.

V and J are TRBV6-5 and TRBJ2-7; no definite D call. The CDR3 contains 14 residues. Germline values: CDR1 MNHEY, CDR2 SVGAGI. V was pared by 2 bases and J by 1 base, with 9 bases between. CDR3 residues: CASSYVARSYEQYF. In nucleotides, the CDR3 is TGTGCCAGCAGTTACGTTGCGCGATCCTACGAGCAGTACTTC.

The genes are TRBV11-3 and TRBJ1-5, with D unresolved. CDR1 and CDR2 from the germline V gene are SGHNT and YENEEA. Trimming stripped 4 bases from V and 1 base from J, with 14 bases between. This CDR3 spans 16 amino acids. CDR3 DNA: TGTGCCAGCAGCTCCCACTTGGCAGCGAGCAATCAGCCCCAGCATTTT. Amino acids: CASSSHLAASNQPQHF.

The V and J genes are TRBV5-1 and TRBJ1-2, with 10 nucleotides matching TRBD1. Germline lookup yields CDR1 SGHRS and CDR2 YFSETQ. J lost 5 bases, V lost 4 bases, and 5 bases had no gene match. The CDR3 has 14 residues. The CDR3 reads CASSMSGQGYGYTF. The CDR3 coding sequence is TGCGCCAGCAGCATGTCGGGACAGGGGTATGGCTACACCTTC.

Here the CDR3 reads CAGGTSVSQYF. As DNA, the CDR3 is TGTGCCGGCGGGACTAGCGTCTCGCAGTATTTT. V gene TRBV30 combines with J gene TRBJ2-3, with 10 bases fitting TRBD2. From germline, CDR1 is GTSNPN and CDR2 SVGIG (reference sequence). J gave up 10 bases and V 8 bases, and 6 bases lay outside the gene matches. This CDR3 has 11 amino acids.

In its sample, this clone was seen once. The CDR3 region is CASSYGTSNQPQHF. CDR3 DNA sequence: TGCGCCAGCAGCTATGGGACAAGCAATCAGCCCCAGCATTTT. J is TRBJ1-5 and V is TRBV5-1; D may be TRBD1 (6 bases). V was pared by 3 bases and J by 1 base, with 8 bases between. This CDR3 has 14 amino acids. Germline CDR1 SGHRS, CDR2 YFSETQ.

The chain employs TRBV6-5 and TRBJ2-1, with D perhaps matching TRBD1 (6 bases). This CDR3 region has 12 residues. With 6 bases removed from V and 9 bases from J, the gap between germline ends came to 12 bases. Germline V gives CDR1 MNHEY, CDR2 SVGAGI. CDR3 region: CASRRVGGEQFF. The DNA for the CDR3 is TGTGCCAGCAGACGTGTAGGGGGTGAGCAGTTCTTC.

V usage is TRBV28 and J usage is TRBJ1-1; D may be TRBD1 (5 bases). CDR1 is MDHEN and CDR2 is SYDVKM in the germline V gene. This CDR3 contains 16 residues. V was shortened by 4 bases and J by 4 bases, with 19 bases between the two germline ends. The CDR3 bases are TGTGCCAGCAGTTCAGACCTCAGGGTTACCGGCACTGAAGCTTTCTTT. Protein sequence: CASSSDLRVTGTEAFF.